These 10 T cell receptor beta chains were sequenced from one sample in a study of a mutant IDH1 vaccine in newly diagnosed glioma. The time point denotes: week 23, last vaccination. Topical imiquimod was applied with each vaccine dose, which held 300 ug of mutant IDH1 20-mer peptide. Antigen specificity for these receptors is unknown. The assay was immunoSEQ multiplex PCR, and TCRdb's table has in-frame clones only and misses some. The sample holds approximately 66,000 clones, 84% seen once. The sample was PBMCs, taken from a glioma patient whose treatment included an IDH1 peptide vaccine. These receptor sequences come from a man between 18 and 29 years old with glioma.

The rearrangement joins TRBV5-1 to TRBJ1-2; D is ambiguous. Germline lookup yields CDR1 SGHRS and CDR2 YFSETQ. The CDR3 is 16 amino acids. V was pared by 2 bases and J by 0 bases, with 14 bases between. The CDR3 bases are TGCGCCAGCAGCTTCTGGGTTGCAGACACTAACTATGGCTACACCTTC. Protein sequence: CASSFWVADTNYGYTF.

This clone has just one count. V usage is TRBV28 and J usage is TRBJ2-1; TRBD2 aligns across 9 bases. Trimming cost V 6 bases and J 5 bases; bases outside gene matches: 11. CDR1 is MDHEN and CDR2 is SYDVKM in the germline V gene. The CDR3 is 16 residues long. This CDR3 reads CASRLSTSGRHNEQFF. The CDR3 DNA is TGTGCCAGCAGGCTATCTACTAGCGGGCGACACAATGAGCAGTTCTTC.

The gene calls are TRBV6-1 and TRBJ1-4, with a possible D match to TRBD1 (6 bases). CDR1 and CDR2 from the germline V gene are MNHNS and SASEGT. Trimming pared 10 bases from V and 8 bases from J, leaving 20 bases between. The CDR3 is 14 residues long. The CDR3 loop is CATLMRGEEEKLFF. The CDR3 region has the DNA TGTGCCACCCTTATGAGGGGGGAGGAGGAAAAACTGTTTTTT.

V is TRBV6-5 and J is TRBJ2-2, with D hard to call. V was pared by 1 base and J by 4 bases, with 1 base between. This CDR3 spans 12 amino acids. The germline V gene has CDR1 MNHEY and CDR2 SVGAGI. The CDR3 DNA reads TGTGCCAGCAGTTACTTCACCGGGGAGCTGTTTTTT. It encodes CASSYFTGELFF.

This chain joins TRBV2 and TRBJ2-3; D is uncertain. Germline V gives CDR1 SNHLY, CDR2 FYNNEI. The V end was cut by 7 bases, the J end by 1 base, with 6 bases between. The CDR3 runs to 12 residues. CDR3 residues: CASKPRTDTQYF. In DNA, the CDR3 is TGTGCCAGCAAGCCCCGCACAGATACGCAGTATTTT.

This chain connects TRBV6-6 to TRBJ1-6, with a possible D match to TRBD1 (5 bases). Germline assignment: CDR1 MNHNY and CDR2 SVGAGI (reference sequence). The CDR3 covers 14 residues. Deletions cut 6 bases from V and 9 bases from J, with 15 bases between. The CDR3 sequence: CASRASHGGSPLHF. In nucleotides, the CDR3 is TGTGCCAGCAGGGCGAGCCATGGGGGTTCACCCCTCCACTTT.

The chain is built from TRBV5-1 and TRBJ1-1; D remains ambiguous. The CDR3 is 13 residues long. The germline gives CDR1 SGHRS, CDR2 YFSETQ. Trimming took off 3 bases at V and 1 base at J, with 7 bases between the two ends. CDR3 sequence reads: CASSSTPNTEAFF. As DNA, the CDR3 is TGCGCCAGCAGCTCGACACCGAACACTGAAGCTTTCTTT.

The rearrangement uses TRBV15 and TRBJ2-3, with D possibly being TRBD2 (5 bases). The CDR3 runs 16 residues. The V and J ends lost 1 base and 5 bases respectively, with 16 bases between them. The germline gives CDR1 LNHNV, CDR2 YYDKDF (reference sequence). CDR3 amino acids: CATSRGRAQRGDTQYF. The CDR3 DNA follows: TGTGCCACCAGCAGAGGCCGGGCCCAACGGGGAGATACGCAGTATTTT. Full variable domain (rest looked up from reference TRBV15 and TRBJ2-3): DAMVIQNPRYQVTQFGKPVTLSCSQTLNHNVMYWYQQKSSQAPKLLFHYYDKDFNNEADTPDNFQSRRPNTSFCFLDIRSPGLGDTAMYLCATSRGRAQRGDTQYFGPGTRLTVL.

V gene TRBV2 combines with J gene TRBJ2-2; D tentatively fits TRBD1 or TRBD2 (5 bases each). The germline V gene has CDR1 SNHLY and CDR2 FYNNEI. V shed 6 bases and J shed 1 base, with 12 bases lying between them. CDR3 length: 15 amino acids. CDR3 DNA sequence: TGTGCCAGCAGATCCGGGACGGTGAACACCGGGGAGCTGTTTTTT. This sequence encodes CASRSGTVNTGELFF.

There are a few counts of this clone. The chain uses TRBV15 and TRBJ1-1; 9 bases map to TRBD1. Germline loops: CDR1 LNHNV, CDR2 YYDKDF (reference sequence). V was pared by 1 base and J by 2 bases, with 2 bases of the junction left unmatched. The CDR3 contains 15 residues. The CDR3 protein is CATSRAGQGNTEAFF. The CDR3 DNA reads as TGTGCCACCAGCAGAGCGGGACAGGGAAACACTGAAGCTTTCTTT.